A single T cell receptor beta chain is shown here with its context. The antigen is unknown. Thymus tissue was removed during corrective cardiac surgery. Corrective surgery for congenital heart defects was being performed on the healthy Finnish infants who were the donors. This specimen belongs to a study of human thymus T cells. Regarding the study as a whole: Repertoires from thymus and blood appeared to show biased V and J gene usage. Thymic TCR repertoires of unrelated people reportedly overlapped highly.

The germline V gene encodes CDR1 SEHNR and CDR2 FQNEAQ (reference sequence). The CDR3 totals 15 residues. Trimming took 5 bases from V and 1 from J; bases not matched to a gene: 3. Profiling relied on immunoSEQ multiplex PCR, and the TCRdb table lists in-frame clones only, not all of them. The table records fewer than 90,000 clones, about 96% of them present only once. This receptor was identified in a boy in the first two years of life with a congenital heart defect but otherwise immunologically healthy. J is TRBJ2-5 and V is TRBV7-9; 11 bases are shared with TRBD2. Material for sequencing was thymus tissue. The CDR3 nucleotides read TGTGCCAGCAGCCCTAGCGGGAGGTTCCAAGAGACCCAGTACTTC. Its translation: CASSPSGRFQETQYF.